One and the same sample provided the 2 T cell receptor beta chains below, sequenced in a study of T cell responses to AZD1222 COVID-19 vaccine. Only in-frame clones appear in the TCRdb table, and some are missing; sequencing was by immunoSEQ multiplex PCR. Seen here are about 180,000 clones, almost 90% observed once, and the top ten hold 11%. Sequenced material: peripheral blood, taken 28 days after the second AZD1222 dose. These receptors were obtained from an adult who received the AZD1222 COVID-19 vaccine.

The V and J genes are TRBV4-1 and TRBJ1-3; D is perhaps TRBD1 (6 bases). Trimming took 4 bases from V and 4 from J, leaving 14 bases between them. The germline gives CDR1 MGHRA, CDR2 YSYEKL. The CDR3 consists of 15 residues. The CDR3 sequence: CASSLQGFAGNTIYF. As DNA, the CDR3 is TGCGCCAGCAGCCTACAGGGTTTCGCGGGAAACACCATATATTTT.

The chain recombines TRBV5-8 with TRBJ2-7, with TRBD1 identical over 7 bases. Per the germline V gene, CDR1 is SGHTS and CDR2 is YDEGEE. This CDR3 has 16 residues. Trimming cost V 4 bases and J 4 bases; bases outside gene matches: 14. CDR3: CASSLVDRTPLYEQYF. CDR3 sequence (DNA): TGTGCCAGCAGCCTCGTGGACAGGACGCCCCTTTACGAGCAGTACTTC.